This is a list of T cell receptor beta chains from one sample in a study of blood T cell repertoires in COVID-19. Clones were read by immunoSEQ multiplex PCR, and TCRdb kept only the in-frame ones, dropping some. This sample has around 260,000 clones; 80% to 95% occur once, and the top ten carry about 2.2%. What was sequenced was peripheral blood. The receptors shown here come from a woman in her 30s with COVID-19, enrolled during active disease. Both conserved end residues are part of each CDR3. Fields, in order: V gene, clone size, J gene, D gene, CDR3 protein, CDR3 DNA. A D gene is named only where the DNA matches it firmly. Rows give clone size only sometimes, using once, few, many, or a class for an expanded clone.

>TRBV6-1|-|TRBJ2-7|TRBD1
CASSELSTGGYEQYF
TGTGCCAGCAGTGAATTAAGTACAGGGGGCTACGAGCAGTACTTC
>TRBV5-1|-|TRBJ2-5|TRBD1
CASSIQGQGYQETQYF
TGCGCCAGCAGCATCCAGGGACAGGGGTACCAAGAGACCCAGTACTTC
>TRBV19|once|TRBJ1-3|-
CASSGQYTSGNTIYF
TGTGCCAGCTCAGGACAGTACACCTCTGGAAACACCATATATTTT
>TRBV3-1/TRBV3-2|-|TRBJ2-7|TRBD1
CASSQSGTGLEQYF
TGTGCCAGCAGCCAGTCCGGGACAGGTCTCGAGCAGTACTTC
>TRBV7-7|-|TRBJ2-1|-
CASSPARGSYNEQFF
TGTGCCAGCAGCCCCGCCAGGGGCTCCTACAATGAGCAGTTCTTC
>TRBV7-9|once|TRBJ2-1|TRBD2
CASSLAGTSGRIEQFF
TGTGCCAGCAGCCTGGCCGGGACTAGCGGGAGGATTGAGCAGTTCTTC
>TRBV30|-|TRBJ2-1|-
CAWVLTNEQFF
TGTGCCTGGGTACTCACCAATGAGCAGTTCTTC
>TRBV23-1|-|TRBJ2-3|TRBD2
CASRTSGDCTDTQYF
TGCGCCAGCAGAACCAGCGGGGATTGCACAGATACGCAGTATTTT
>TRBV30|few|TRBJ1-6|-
CAWRHRQELRSPLHF
TGTGCCTGGAGGCACCGACAGGAACTCAGATCACCCCTCCACTTT
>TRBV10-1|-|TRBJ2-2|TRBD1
CASSQPGTGEQQLFF
TGCGCCAGCAGTCAACCCGGGACAGGGGAGCAACAGCTGTTTTTT
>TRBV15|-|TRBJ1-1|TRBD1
CATSRVRGSLTEAFF
TGTGCCACCAGCAGAGTCAGGGGGAGTCTTACTGAAGCTTTCTTT
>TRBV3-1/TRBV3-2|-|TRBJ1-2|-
CASSPTGGYGYTF
TGTGCCAGCAGCCCTACCGGTGGCTATGGCTACACCTTC
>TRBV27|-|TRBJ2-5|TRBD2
CASARKGGLAGFGETQYF
TGTGCCAGCGCCAGAAAAGGGGGGCTAGCGGGATTCGGGGAGACCCAGTACTTC
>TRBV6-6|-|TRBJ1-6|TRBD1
CASSPGTGIDSPLHF
TGTGCCAGCAGTCCGGGGACAGGTATCGATTCACCCCTCCACTTT
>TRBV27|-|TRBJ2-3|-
CASRSSAAGFFRDTQYF
TGTGCCAGCAGAAGTTCAGCCGCAGGGTTTTTTAGAGATACGCAGTATTTT
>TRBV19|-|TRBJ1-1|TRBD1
CASRKQGANTEAFF
TGTGCCAGTAGAAAACAGGGGGCGAACACTGAAGCTTTCTTT
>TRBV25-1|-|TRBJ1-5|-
CASSEPGGNQPQHF
TGTGCCAGCAGTGAACCAGGGGGCAATCAGCCCCAGCATTTT
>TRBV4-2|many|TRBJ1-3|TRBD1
CASSQDIGTGADIGNTIYF
TGTGCCAGCAGCCAAGATATTGGGACAGGGGCCGATATTGGAAACACCATATATTTT
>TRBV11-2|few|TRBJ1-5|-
CASSLGEGPEPQHF
TGTGCCAGCAGCTTAGGGGAGGGGCCGGAGCCCCAGCATTTT
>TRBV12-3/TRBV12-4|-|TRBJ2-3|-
CASSSTDTQYF
TGTGCCAGCAGTTCAACAGATACGCAGTATTTT
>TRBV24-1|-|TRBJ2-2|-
CATSERVSGTGELFF
TGTGCCACCAGTGAGAGGGTCAGTGGCACCGGGGAGCTGTTTTTT
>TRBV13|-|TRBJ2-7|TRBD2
CASSPRAGGILHEQYF
TGTGCCAGCAGCCCCCGGGCGGGGGGGATTCTCCACGAGCAGTACTTC
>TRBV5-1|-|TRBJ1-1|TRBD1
CASSVTGSAEAFF
TGCGCCAGCAGCGTGACAGGGAGCGCTGAAGCTTTCTTT
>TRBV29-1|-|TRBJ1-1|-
CSVQGIGEAFF
TGCAGCGTCCAGGGTATTGGTGAAGCTTTCTTT
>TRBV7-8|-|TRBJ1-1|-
CASSLDPGMNTEAFF
TGTGCCAGCAGCTTAGACCCAGGGATGAACACTGAAGCTTTCTTT
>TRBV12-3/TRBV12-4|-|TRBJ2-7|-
CASKRPSSYEQYF
TGTGCCAGCAAGAGGCCGAGCTCCTACGAGCAGTACTTC
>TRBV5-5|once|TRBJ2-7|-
CASSLKGGTAVSYEQYF
TGTGCCAGCAGCTTGAAAGGCGGGACAGCCGTCTCCTACGAGCAGTACTTC
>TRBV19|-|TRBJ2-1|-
CASSMGLNRYNEQFF
TGTGCCAGTAGTATGGGACTCAACCGCTACAATGAGCAGTTCTTC
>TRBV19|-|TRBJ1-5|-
CASSRSPVDPGPQHF
TGTGCCAGTAGTAGGAGTCCGGTAGATCCGGGGCCCCAGCATTTT
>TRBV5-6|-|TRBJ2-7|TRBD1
CASSLGWDRVEEQYF
TGTGCCAGCAGCTTGGGATGGGACAGGGTTGAGGAGCAGTACTTC
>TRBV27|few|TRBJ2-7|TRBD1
CASSLYRTGPYEQYF
TGTGCCAGCAGTTTATACCGGACAGGGCCCTACGAGCAGTACTTC
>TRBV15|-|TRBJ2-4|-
CATSRDFSVDKNIQYF
TGTGCCACCAGCAGAGATTTTAGCGTCGACAAAAACATTCAGTACTTC
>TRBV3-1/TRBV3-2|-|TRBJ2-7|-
CASSPRGGYEQYF
TGTGCCAGCAGCCCTCGAGGGGGTTACGAGCAGTACTTC
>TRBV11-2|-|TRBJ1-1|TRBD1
CASSTTGVSEAFF
TGTGCCAGCAGCACCACAGGGGTTTCTGAAGCTTTCTTT
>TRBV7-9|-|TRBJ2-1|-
CASSSPAASSYNEQFF
TGTGCCAGCAGCTCCCCCGCAGCGAGCTCCTACAATGAGCAGTTCTTC